The present entry profiles one T cell receptor beta chain with its context. 13 Jbeta primers and 60 Vbeta primers were used for the PCR. The assay was immunoSEQ multiplex PCR, and TCRdb's table has in-frame clones only and misses some. The sample has 100,000 to 140,000 clones, around 67% seen once. This entry is derived from a study of cytomegalovirus exposure and HLA in healthy donors. The V and J ends lost 0 bases and 4 bases respectively, with 13 bases between them. The CDR3 consists of 15 residues. The germline V gene has CDR1 SGDLS and CDR2 YYNGEE. Input material: PBMCs. The source of this sequence is a woman aged 40 to 50 in good health and CMV-seropositive. V gene TRBV9 combines with J gene TRBJ2-5; possibly TRBD2 for D (6 bases). CDR3 amino acids: CASSVAGEFGETQYF. The CDR3 DNA sequence: TGTGCCAGCAGCGTAGCGGGGGAATTCGGAGAGACCCAGTACTTC. The full variable domain, completed using reference TRBV9 and TRBJ2-5, is DSGVTQTPKHLITATGQRVTLRCSPRSGDLSVYWYQQSLDQGLQFLIQYYNGEERAKGNILERFSAQQFPDLHSELNLSSLELGDSALYFCASSVAGEFGETQYFGPGTRLLVL.